The rows below give T cell receptor beta chains drawn from one sample of a study of blood T cell repertoires in COVID-19. TCRdb's copy holds only in-frame clones and misses some; the assay was immunoSEQ multiplex PCR. Among approximately 110,000 clones, over 60% were seen once, and the ten largest hold almost 4.5%. Specimen: peripheral blood. Every receptor here comes from a human donor in a cohort sampled during active or convalescent COVID-19. Each CDR3 is given with its conserved first and last residue. A D gene is named only where the DNA matches it firmly.

length	D	V	J	CDR3
13	TRBD1	TRBV5-5	TRBJ2-3	CASRQGEADTQYF
15	TRBD2	TRBV5-6	TRBJ2-3	CASSLGLAEGDTQYF
13	NA	TRBV6-2/TRBV6-3	TRBJ2-7	CASSPRPGKKQYF
13	NA	TRBV28	TRBJ1-2	CASSLTGNYGYTF
14	NA	TRBV7-2	TRBJ2-7	CASSLASWGHEQYF
15	NA	TRBV7-2	TRBJ2-7	CASRIRFPGAYEQYF
13	TRBD2	TRBV29-1	TRBJ2-1	CSVVAGLRNEQFF
14	TRBD1	TRBV27	TRBJ2-7	CASSPGQGAYEQYF
14	NA	TRBV7-9	TRBJ2-1	CASSLGSGVHEQFF
15	NA	TRBV4-1	TRBJ2-2	CASSPGWSPTGELFF
13	NA	TRBV7-5	TRBJ1-2	CARSQGQLYGYTF
13	NA	TRBV19	TRBJ2-3	CASSIDRGDTQYF
13	NA	TRBV12-3/TRBV12-4	TRBJ2-1	CASRSGSNNEQFF
15	TRBD1	TRBV2	TRBJ2-2	CASSEGQGAARELFF
17	NA	TRBV7-9	TRBJ1-1	CASSWGTMASRITEAFF
13	TRBD2	TRBV28	TRBJ2-5	CASRRGGGETQYF
14	TRBD1	TRBV14	TRBJ2-3	CASSQENYRDRSSF
14	TRBD2	TRBV5-1	TRBJ2-1	CASFSGGNYNEQFF
14	NA	TRBV18	TRBJ1-6	CASSPTDYNSPLHF
17	NA	TRBV2	TRBJ2-5	CASSAGSGRTREETQYF
12	NA	TRBV29-1	TRBJ1-2	CSLWSYALGYTF
15	TRBD1	TRBV19	TRBJ1-5	CASRPGQEAHQPQHF
17	TRBD2	TRBV27	TRBJ2-7	CASSLYGGGVGVDEQYF
13	NA	TRBV6-5	TRBJ1-3	CASRTGSGNTIYF
16	NA	TRBV5-4	TRBJ1-3	CASSAGSTHQGNTIYF
16	TRBD1	TRBV5-1	TRBJ2-7	CASSPRRDSLFYEQYF
14	NA	TRBV6-6	TRBJ2-4	CASRPGWFQNIQYF
15	TRBD2	TRBV7-8	TRBJ2-7	CASSLPGGTLYEQYF
12	NA	TRBV29-1	TRBJ1-2	CSATQGSYGYTF
12	NA	TRBV9	TRBJ2-5	CASSAGFETQYF
12	TRBD2	TRBV7-9	TRBJ2-1	CASSSRLAGDFF
15	TRBD1	TRBV27	TRBJ2-7	CASSSTTGVFYEQYF
13	TRBD1	TRBV11-3	TRBJ2-1	CASSLGQGDEQFF
15	NA	TRBV2	TRBJ1-6	CASVGVGGSNSPLHF
13	TRBD1	TRBV6-2/TRBV6-3	TRBJ2-7	CASSSTGTYEQYF
15	NA	TRBV7-9	TRBJ2-7	CASSFQLSPSYEQYF
14	TRBD1	TRBV19	TRBJ1-6	CASRDPGTGQVLHF
15	TRBD2	TRBV7-8	TRBJ2-7	CASSLELAPAYEQYF
17	TRBD2	TRBV7-2	TRBJ2-5	CASSLRPGSGRGKTQYF
15	TRBD1	TRBV24-1	TRBJ2-5	CATRATTGQQETQYF